These 3 T cell receptor beta chains share one sample of origin, sequenced in a study of human T cells and chemical hapten exposure. TCRdb redid the calling of the RACE reads with MiXCR, one entry per CDR3 protein. The sample consists of some 46,000 distinct CDR3 sequences, around 4.5% of them appearing once. Documented time point: healthy volunteer bleed at 2 weeks. Extraction yielded total RNA from whole blood (unfractionated). The specimen was whole blood. These receptors all come from a female donor in good health. Some clones in this sample may be carry-over from other donors' samples.

This clonotype has at least ten counts. The chain employs TRBV7-8 and TRBJ1-6; D is undetermined. The V and J ends lost 1 base and 5 bases respectively, with 12 bases between them. The germline gives CDR1 SGHVS, CDR2 FQNEAQ. The CDR3 has 16 amino acids. As DNA, the CDR3 is TGTGCCAGCAGCTTAGATATTGGCAGTAATAATTCACCCCTCCACTTT. It translates to CASSLDIGSNNSPLHF.

This clonotype was observed many times. The chain is built from TRBV11-2 and TRBJ2-3; 7 bases agree with TRBD2. This CDR3 is 18 amino acids long. Germline lookup yields CDR1 SGHAT and CDR2 FQNNGV. The junction had 12 bases not matched to a gene; V was cut back by 3 bases and J by 0 bases. The CDR3 sequence: CASSLGVLSGASTDTQYF. CDR3 coding DNA: TGTGCCAGCAGCTTGGGGGTTTTGAGCGGGGCTAGCACAGATACGCAGTATTTT.

This clonotype has at least ten counts. The rearrangement links TRBV5-5 to TRBJ2-3; D is tentatively TRBD1 or TRBD2 (5 bases each). This CDR3 has 12 amino acids. Germline V gene data show CDR1 as SGHKS and CDR2 as YYEKEE (reference sequence). Trimming stripped 4 bases from V and 6 bases from J, with 9 bases between. As DNA, the CDR3 is TGTGCCAGCAGCCGGGACGCCGATACGCAGTATTTT. Protein sequence: CASSRDADTQYF. The full variable domain, with the rest looked up from reference TRBV5-5 and TRBJ2-3, is DAGVTQSPTHLIKTRGQQVTLRCSPISGHKSVSWYQQVLGQGPQFIFQYYEKEERGRGNFPDRFSARQFPNYSSELNVNALLLGDSALYLCASSRDADTQYFGPGTRLTVL.